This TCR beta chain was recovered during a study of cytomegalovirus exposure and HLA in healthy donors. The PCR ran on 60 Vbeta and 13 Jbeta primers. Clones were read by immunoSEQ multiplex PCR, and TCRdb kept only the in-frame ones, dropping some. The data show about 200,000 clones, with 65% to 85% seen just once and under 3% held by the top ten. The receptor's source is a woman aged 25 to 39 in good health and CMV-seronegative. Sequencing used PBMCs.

The DNA for the CDR3 is TGTGCCAGCAGGGTGGCGGCTGGCAGTGAAGCTTTCTTT. Translated: CASRVAAGSEAFF. The chain has TRBV6-1 and TRBJ1-1; D is ambiguous. This CDR3 is 13 amino acids long. The V gene lost 6 bases and the J gene lost 7 bases, with 15 bases spanning the gap. CDR1 MNHNS and CDR2 SASEGT come from the germline V gene.